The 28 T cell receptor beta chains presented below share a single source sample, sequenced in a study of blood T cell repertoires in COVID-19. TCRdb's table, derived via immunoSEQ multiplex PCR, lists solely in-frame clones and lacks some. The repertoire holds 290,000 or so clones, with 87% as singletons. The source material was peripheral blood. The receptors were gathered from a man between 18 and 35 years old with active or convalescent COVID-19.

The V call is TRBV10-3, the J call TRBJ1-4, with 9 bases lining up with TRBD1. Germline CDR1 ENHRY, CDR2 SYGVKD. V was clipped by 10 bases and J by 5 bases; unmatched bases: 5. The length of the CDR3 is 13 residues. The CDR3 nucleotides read TGTGCCACCGGGACAGGGTTGAATGAAAAACTGTTTTTT. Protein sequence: CATGTGLNEKLFF.

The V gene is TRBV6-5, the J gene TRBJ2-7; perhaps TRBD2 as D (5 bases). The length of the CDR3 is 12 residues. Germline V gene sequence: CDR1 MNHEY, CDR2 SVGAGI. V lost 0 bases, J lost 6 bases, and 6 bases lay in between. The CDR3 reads CASSYSGSEQYF. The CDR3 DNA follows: TGTGCCAGCAGTTACTCAGGGAGCGAGCAGTACTTC.

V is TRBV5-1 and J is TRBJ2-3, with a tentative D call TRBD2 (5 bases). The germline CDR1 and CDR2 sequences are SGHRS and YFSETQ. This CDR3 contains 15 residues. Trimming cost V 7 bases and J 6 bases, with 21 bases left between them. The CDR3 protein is CASSSGASGVDTQYF. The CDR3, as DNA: TGCGCCAGCTCAAGCGGAGCCTCCGGGGTGGATACGCAGTATTTT.

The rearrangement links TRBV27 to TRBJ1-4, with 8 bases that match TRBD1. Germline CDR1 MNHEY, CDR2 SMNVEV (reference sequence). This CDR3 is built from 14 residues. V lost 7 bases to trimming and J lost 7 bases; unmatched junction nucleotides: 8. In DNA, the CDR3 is TGTGCCAGCACCCGAGCCGGACAGGGTGAAAAACTGTTTTTT. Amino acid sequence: CASTRAGQGEKLFF. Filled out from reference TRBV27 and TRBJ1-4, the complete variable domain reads EAQVTQNPRYLITVTGKKLTVTCSQNMNHEYMSWYRQDPGLGLRQIYYSMNVEVTDKGDVPEGYKVSRKEKRNFPLILESPSPNQTSLYFCASTRAGQGEKLFFGSGTQLSVL.

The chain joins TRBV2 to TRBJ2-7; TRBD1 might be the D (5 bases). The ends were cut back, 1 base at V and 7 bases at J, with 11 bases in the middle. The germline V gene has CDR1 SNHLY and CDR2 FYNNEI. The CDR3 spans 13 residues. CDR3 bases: TGTGCCAGCAGTGAAGTCAGGGTGGGGGAGCAGTACTTC. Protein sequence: CASSEVRVGEQYF.

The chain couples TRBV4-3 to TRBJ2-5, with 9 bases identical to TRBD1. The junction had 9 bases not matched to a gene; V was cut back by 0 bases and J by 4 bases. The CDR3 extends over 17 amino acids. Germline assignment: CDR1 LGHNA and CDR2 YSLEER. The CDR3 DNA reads TGCGCCAGCAGCCAAGATGTGGACAGGGGATTCGGAGAGACCCAGTACTTC. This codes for CASSQDVDRGFGETQYF.

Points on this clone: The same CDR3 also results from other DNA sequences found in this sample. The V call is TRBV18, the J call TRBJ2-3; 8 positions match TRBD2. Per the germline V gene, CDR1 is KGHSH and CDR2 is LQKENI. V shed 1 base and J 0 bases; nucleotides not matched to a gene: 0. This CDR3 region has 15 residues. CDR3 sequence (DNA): TGTGCCAGCTCACCACTAGCGGGGAGCACAGATACGCAGTATTTT. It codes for CASSPLAGSTDTQYF.

The CDR3 here is CASSSQGFVNTEAFF. As DNA, the CDR3 is TGTGCCAGCAGCTCCCAGGGTTTCGTGAACACTGAAGCTTTCTTT. This chain uses TRBV7-9 with TRBJ1-1; a weak D match, TRBD1 (5 bases). Germline values: CDR1 SEHNR, CDR2 FQNEAQ (reference sequence). This CDR3 comprises 15 residues. The V gene lost 4 bases and the J gene lost 0 bases, with 12 bases spanning the gap.

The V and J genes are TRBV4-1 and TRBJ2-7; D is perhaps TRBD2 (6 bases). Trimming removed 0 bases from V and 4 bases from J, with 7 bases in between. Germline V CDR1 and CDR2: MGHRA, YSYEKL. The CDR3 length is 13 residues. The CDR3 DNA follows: TGCGCCAGCAGCCAAGATGGGGGGTACGAGCAGTACTTC. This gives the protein CASSQDGGYEQYF.

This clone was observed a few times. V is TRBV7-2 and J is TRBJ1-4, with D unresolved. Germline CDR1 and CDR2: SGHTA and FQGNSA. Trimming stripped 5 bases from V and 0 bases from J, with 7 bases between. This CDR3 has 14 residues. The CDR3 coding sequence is TGTGCCAGCAGCCCGAGGGCAACTAATGAAAAACTGTTTTTT. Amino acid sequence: CASSPRATNEKLFF.

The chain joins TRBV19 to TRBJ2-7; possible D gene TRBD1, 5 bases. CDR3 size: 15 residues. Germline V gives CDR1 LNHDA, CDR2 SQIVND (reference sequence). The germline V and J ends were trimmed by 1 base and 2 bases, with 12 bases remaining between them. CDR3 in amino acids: CASSIVAGKTYEQYF. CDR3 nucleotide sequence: TGTGCCAGTAGTATAGTGGCAGGGAAAACCTACGAGCAGTACTTC.

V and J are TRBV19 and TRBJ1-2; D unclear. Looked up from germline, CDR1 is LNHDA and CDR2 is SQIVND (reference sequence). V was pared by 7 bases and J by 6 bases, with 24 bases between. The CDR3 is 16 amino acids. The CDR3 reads CASINTRFGELNGYTF. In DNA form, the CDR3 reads TGTGCCAGTATCAATACTCGGTTCGGGGAACTGAATGGCTACACCTTC.

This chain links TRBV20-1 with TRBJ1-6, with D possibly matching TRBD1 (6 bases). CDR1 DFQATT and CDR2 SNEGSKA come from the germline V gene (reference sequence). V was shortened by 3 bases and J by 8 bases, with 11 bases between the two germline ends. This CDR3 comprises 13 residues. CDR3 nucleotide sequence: TGCAGTGCTAGTTACAGGGCGGATTCACCCCTCCACTTT. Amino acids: CSASYRADSPLHF.

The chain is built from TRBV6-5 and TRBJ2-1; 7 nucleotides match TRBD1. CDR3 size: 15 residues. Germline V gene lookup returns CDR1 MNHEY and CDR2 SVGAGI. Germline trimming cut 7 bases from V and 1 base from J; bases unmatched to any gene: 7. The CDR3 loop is CASTKTGPSYNEQFF. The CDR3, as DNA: TGTGCCAGCACCAAGACAGGGCCTTCCTACAATGAGCAGTTCTTC.

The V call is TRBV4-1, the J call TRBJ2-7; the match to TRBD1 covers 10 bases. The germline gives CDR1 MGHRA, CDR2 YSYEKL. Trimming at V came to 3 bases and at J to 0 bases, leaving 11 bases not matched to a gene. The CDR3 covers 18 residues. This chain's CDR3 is CASSQRTPGTGASYEQYF. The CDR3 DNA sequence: TGCGCCAGCAGCCAGAGAACCCCCGGGACAGGGGCCTCCTACGAGCAGTACTTC.

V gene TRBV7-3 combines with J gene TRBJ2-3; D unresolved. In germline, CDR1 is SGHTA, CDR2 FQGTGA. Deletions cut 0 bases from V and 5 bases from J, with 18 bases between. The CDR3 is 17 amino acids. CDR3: CASSLTGPIHGGDTQYF. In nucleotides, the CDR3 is TGTGCCAGCAGCTTAACAGGCCCGATCCACGGCGGAGATACGCAGTATTTT.

CDR3 bases: TGTGCCAGTAGTATCCCCGGGGGCTACAATGAGCAGTTCTTC. As protein: CASSIPGGYNEQFF. The rearrangement joins TRBV19 to TRBJ2-1; a possible D gene is TRBD2 (6 bases). Trimming shortened V by 3 bases and J by 3 bases, and 9 bases separated the two germline ends. The germline CDR1 and CDR2 sequences are LNHDA and SQIVND (reference sequence). This CDR3 is built from 14 residues.

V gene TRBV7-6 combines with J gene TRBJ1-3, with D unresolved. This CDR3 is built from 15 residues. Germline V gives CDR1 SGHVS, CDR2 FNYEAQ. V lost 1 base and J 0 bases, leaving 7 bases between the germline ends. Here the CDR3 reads CASSLDRGSGNTIYF. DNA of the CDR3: TGTGCCAGCAGCTTAGACCGAGGCTCTGGAAACACCATATATTTT.

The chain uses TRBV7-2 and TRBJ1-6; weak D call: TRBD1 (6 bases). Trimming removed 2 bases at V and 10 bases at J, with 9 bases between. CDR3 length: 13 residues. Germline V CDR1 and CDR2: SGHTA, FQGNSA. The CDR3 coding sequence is TGTGCCAGCAGCTTATACAGGGCGTCACCCCTCCACTTT. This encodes CASSLYRASPLHF.

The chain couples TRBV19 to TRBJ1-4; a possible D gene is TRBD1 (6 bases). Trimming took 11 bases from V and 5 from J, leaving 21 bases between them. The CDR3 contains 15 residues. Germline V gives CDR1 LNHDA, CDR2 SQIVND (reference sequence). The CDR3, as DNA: TGTGCCGCGTCGAGTTCTGTCCAGGGGAATGAAAAACTGTTTTTT. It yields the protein CAASSSVQGNEKLFF. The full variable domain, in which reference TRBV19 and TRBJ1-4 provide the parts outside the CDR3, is DGGITQSPKYLFRKEGQNVTLSCEQNLNHDAMYWYRQDPGQGLRLIYYSQIVNDFQKGDIAEGYSVSREKKESFPLTVTSAQKNPTAFYLCAASSSVQGNEKLFFGSGTQLSVL.

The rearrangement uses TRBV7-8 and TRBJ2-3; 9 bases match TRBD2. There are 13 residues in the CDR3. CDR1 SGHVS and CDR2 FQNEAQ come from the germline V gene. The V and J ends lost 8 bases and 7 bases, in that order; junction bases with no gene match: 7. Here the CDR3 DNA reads TGTGCCAGCCTGGGACTAGCCCCGAATACGCAGTATTTT. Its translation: CASLGLAPNTQYF.

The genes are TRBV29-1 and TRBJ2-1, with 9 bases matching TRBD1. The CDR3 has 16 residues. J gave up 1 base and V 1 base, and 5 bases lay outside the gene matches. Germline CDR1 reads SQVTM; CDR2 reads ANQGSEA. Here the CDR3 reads CSVEGGQGVSYNEQFF. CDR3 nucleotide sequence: TGCAGCGTTGAAGGGGGACAGGGCGTTTCCTACAATGAGCAGTTCTTC.

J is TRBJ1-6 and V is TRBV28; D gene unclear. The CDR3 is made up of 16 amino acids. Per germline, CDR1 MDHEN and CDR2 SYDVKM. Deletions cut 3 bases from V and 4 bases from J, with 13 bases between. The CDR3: CASSFPSTAYNSPLHF. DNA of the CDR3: TGTGCCAGCAGTTTTCCTTCCACAGCTTATAATTCACCCCTCCACTTT.

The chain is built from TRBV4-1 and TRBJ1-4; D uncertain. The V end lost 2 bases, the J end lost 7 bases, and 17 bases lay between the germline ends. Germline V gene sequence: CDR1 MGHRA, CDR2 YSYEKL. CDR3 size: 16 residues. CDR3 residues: CASSQQGMSGSEKLFF. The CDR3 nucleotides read TGCGCCAGCAGCCAACAAGGGATGTCGGGGAGTGAAAAACTGTTTTTT.

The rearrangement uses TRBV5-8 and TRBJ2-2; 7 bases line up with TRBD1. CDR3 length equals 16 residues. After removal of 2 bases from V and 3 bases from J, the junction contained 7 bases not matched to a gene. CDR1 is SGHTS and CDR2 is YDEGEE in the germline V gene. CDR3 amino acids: CASSFLRTGDTGELFF. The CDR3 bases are TGTGCCAGCAGCTTTCTCAGGACAGGAGACACCGGGGAGCTGTTTTTT.

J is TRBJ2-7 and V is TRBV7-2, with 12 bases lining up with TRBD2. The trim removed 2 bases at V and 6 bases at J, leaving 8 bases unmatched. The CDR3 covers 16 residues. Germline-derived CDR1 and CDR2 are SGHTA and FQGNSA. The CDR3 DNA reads TGTGCCAGCAGCTTATGGACTAGCGGGGTGAGCGTCGAGCAGTACTTC. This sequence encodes CASSLWTSGVSVEQYF. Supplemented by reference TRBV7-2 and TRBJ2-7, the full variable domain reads GAGVSQSPSNKVTEKGKDVELRCDPISGHTALYWYRQSLGQGLEFLIYFQGNSAPDKSGLPSDRFSAERTGGSVSTLTIQRTQQEDSAVYLCASSLWTSGVSVEQYFGPGTRLTVT.

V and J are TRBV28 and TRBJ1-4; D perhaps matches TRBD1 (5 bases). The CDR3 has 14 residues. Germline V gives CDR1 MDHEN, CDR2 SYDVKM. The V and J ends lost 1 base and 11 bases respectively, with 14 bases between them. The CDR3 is CASSLFSRAGKLFF. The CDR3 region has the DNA TGTGCCAGCAGTTTATTTTCCAGGGCGGGGAAACTGTTTTTT.

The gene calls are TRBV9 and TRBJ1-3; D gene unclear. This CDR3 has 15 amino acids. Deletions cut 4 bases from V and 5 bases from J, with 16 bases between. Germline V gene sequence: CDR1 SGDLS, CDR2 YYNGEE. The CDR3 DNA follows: TGTGCCAGCAGCCCATTCGAGGGAACGAGAAACACCATATATTTT. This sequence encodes CASSPFEGTRNTIYF.